A single sample gave rise to the 7 T cell receptor beta chains below, sequenced in a study of beta chain features in type 1 diabetes. Expressed TCRB transcripts were sequenced, since all the RNA that had been isolated was reverse transcribed. Clones were sequenced by immunoSEQ multiplex PCR, and TCRdb holds only the in-frame ones, with some missing. The sample gives roughly 500,000 clones, roughly 30% of which show up once; around 0.065% is in the top ten. Sequencing was carried out using naive CD4+ T cells from blood. The receptor set was obtained from a man aged 18 to 29 in good health.

This clone was observed a few times. The chain uses TRBV10-3 and TRBJ2-7, with no clear D. This CDR3 has 13 amino acids. Looked up from germline, CDR1 is ENHRY and CDR2 is SYGVKD. The V and J ends lost 0 bases and 2 bases respectively, with 5 bases between them. The CDR3 spells CAISESGTYEQYF. The CDR3 DNA sequence: TGTGCCATCAGTGAGTCGGGGACCTACGAGCAGTACTTC.

The chain carries TRBV15 and TRBJ2-1, with TRBD2 matching over 12 bases. V lost 3 bases, J lost 2 bases, and 11 bases stayed unmatched. CDR3 length equals 19 residues. CDR1 and CDR2 from the germline V gene are LNHNV and YYDKDF (reference sequence). The CDR3 loop is CATSRRTSGTTLTYNEQFF. Written as DNA, the CDR3 is TGTGCCACCAGCAGGCGGACTAGCGGGACCACCCTTACCTACAATGAGCAGTTCTTC.

This clone was detected only once. V gene TRBV5-1 combines with J gene TRBJ2-7; D is possibly TRBD1 (6 bases). CDR1 and CDR2 from the germline V gene are SGHRS and YFSETQ. The CDR3 extends over 15 amino acids. Trimming pared 0 bases from V and 5 bases from J, leaving 15 bases between. The CDR3 sequence: CASSLVAGVGHEQYF. The DNA of the CDR3 is TGCGCCAGCAGCTTGGTCGCAGGGGTGGGCCACGAGCAGTACTTC.

J is TRBJ2-7 and V is TRBV4-3; D is unclear. CDR1 and CDR2 (germline): LGHNA, YSLEER. Deletions cut 2 bases from V and 2 bases from J, with 13 bases between. This CDR3 is 15 amino acids long. CDR3 amino acids: CASSQRQALTYEQYF. The CDR3 region has the DNA TGCGCCAGCAGCCAAAGGCAGGCTCTGACCTACGAGCAGTACTTC.

The chain joins TRBV7-2 to TRBJ1-1; 8 nucleotides align to TRBD1. The CDR3 length is 15 residues. V shed 5 bases and J 7 bases; nucleotides not matched to a gene: 12. CDR1 and CDR2 (germline): SGHTA, FQGNSA. CDR3 residues: CASSVSRGRISEAFF. In DNA form, the CDR3 reads TGTGCCAGCAGCGTTAGCAGGGGGCGGATCAGTGAAGCTTTCTTT.

This clone was observed a few times. The gene calls are TRBV5-4 and TRBJ2-7; the match to TRBD2 covers 10 bases. Germline-derived CDR1 and CDR2 are SGHNT and YYREEE (reference sequence). With 4 bases clipped from V and 0 bases from J, the junction kept 4 bases outside the gene matches. The CDR3 is 15 residues long. The CDR3 here is CASSPGLAASYEQYF. The CDR3 nucleotides read TGTGCCAGCAGCCCCGGACTAGCGGCCTCCTACGAGCAGTACTTC. The complete variable domain, with remaining parts taken from reference TRBV5-4 and TRBJ2-7, reads ETGVTQSPTHLIKTRGQQVTLRCSSQSGHNTVSWYQQALGQGPQFIFQYYREEENGRGNFPPRFSGLQFPNYSSELNVNALELDDSALYLCASSPGLAASYEQYFGPGTRLTVT.

The rearrangement uses TRBV30 and TRBJ1-1; D is perhaps TRBD1 (6 bases). Germline V gene lookup returns CDR1 GTSNPN and CDR2 SVGIG (reference sequence). This CDR3 spans 12 amino acids. Trimming shortened V by 5 bases and J by 3 bases, and 10 bases separated the two germline ends. Here the CDR3 DNA reads TGTGCCTGGTCCGGACAGTACACTGAAGCTTTCTTT. Translated, it gives CAWSGQYTEAFF. Filled out from reference TRBV30 and TRBJ1-1, the complete variable domain reads SQTIHQWPATLVQPVGSPLSLECTVEGTSNPNLYWYRQAAGRGLQLLFYSVGIGQISSEVPQNLSASRPQDRQFILSSKKLLLSDSGFYLCAWSGQYTEAFFGQGTRLTVV.